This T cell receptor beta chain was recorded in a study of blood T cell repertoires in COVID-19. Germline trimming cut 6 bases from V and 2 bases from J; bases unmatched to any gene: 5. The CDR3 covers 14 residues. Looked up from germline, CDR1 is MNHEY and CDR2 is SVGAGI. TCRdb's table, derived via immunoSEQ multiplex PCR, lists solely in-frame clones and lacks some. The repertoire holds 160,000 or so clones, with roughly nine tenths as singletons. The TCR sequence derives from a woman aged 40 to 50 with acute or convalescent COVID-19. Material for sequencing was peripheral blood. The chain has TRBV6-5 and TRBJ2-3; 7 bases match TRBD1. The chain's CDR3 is CASSLGQNTDTQYF. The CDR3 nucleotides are TGTGCCAGCAGCTTGGGACAGAACACAGATACGCAGTATTTT.